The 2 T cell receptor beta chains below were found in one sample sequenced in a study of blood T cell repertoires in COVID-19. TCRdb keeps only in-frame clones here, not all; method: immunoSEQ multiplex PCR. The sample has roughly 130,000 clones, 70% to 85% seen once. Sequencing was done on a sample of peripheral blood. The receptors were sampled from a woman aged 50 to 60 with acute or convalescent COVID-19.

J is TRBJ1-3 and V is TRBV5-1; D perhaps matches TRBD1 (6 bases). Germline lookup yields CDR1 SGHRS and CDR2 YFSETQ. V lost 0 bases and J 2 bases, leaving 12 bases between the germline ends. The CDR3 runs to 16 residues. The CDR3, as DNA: TGCGCCAGCAGCTTGGCCGTACAGGGAACTGGAAACACCATATATTTT. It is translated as CASSLAVQGTGNTIYF.

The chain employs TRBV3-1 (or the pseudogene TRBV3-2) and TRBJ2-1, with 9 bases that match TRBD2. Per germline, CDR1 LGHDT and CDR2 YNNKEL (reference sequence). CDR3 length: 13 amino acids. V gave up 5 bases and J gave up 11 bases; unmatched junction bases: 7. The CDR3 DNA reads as TGTGCCAGCAGCACTATTAGCGGGGGACAGCAGTTCTTC. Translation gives CASSTISGGQQFF.